This TCR beta chain was sequenced in a study of blood T cell repertoires in COVID-19. The overall study: Samples of COVID-19 (acute and convalescent) were obtained from the United States, Italy and Spain. PBMCs, B-cell-depleted T cells, or T cells were the source of the cDNA or gDNA that made up the material.

Profiling relied on immunoSEQ multiplex PCR, and the TCRdb table lists in-frame clones only, not all of them. Counted here are about 380,000 clones, nearly 90% occurring once; the ten biggest clones make up approximately 7%. Germline values: CDR1 LGHNA, CDR2 YNFKEQ. V shed 3 bases and J 7 bases; nucleotides not matched to a gene: 6. The length of the CDR3 is 13 residues. The source is a man aged 18 to 29 with active or convalescent COVID-19. The sequenced material came from peripheral blood. The gene calls are TRBV4-2 and TRBJ2-7, with 7 bases that match TRBD1. The CDR3 DNA reads TGTGCCAGCAGCCACGATGTGACAGGGGAGCAGTACTTC. Its protein is CASSHDVTGEQYF.